The subject of this entry is one T cell receptor (beta chain). The antigen is undetermined. This entry is derived from a study of CD8+ T cells in alopecia areata. Study findings and constraints: There were also resident alphabeta T cells of normal skin sequenced in scalp samples. Greater clonality was observed in lesional scalp samples, especially alopecia totalis/universalis, versus normal scalp. Relative to mice, TCR sharing across patients was less clear, a difference possibly HLA-related.

J gave up 8 bases and V 1 base, and 13 bases lay outside the gene matches. CDR1 is MGHRA, CDR2 YSYEKL, per germline. The CDR3 consists of 17 residues. Following RNA extraction, reverse transcription yielded cDNA that acted as the sequencing template. The protocol was immunoSEQ multiplex PCR, while the TCRdb copy is restricted to in-frame clones and leaves out a portion. The sample holds 100,000 to 150,000 clones, around 50% seen once. The chain is built from TRBV4-1 and TRBJ2-1; 8 nucleotides match TRBD2. The TCR was taken from a human donor with alopecia areata. The sample taken for sequencing was NKG2D-low CD8+ T cells sorted from blood. CDR3 amino acids: CASSQGGPAGGSDEQFF. CDR3 nucleotides: TGCGCCAGCAGCCAAGGAGGCCCGGCGGGAGGATCGGATGAGCAGTTCTTC.